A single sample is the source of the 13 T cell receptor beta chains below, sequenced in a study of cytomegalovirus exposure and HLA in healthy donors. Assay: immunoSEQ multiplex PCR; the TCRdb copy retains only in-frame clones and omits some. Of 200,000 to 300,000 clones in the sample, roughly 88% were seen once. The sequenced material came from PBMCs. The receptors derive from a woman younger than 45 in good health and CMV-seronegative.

CDR3 in amino acids: CASSLDARGEQFF. CDR3 coding DNA: TGCGCCAGCAGCTTGGACGCCAGGGGTGAGCAGTTCTTC. The chain employs TRBV5-1 and TRBJ2-1; tentatively, D is TRBD1 (6 bases). This CDR3 has 13 amino acids. The germline gives CDR1 SGHRS, CDR2 YFSETQ. Trimming took 0 bases from V and 9 from J, leaving 10 bases between them.

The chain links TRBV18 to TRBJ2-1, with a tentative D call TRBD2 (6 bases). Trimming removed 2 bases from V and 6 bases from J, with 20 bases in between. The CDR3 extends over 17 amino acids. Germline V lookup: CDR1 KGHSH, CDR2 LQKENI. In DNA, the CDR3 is TGTGCCAGCTCACCAGGGCTGGGGACTCAACCCAGCAATGAGCAGTTCTTC. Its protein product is CASSPGLGTQPSNEQFF.

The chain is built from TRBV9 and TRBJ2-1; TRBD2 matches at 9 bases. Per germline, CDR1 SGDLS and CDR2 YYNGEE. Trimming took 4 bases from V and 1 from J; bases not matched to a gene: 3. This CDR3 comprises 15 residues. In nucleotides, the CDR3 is TGTGCCAGCAGCATTAGCGGGAGATCCTACAATGAGCAGTTCTTC. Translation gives CASSISGRSYNEQFF.

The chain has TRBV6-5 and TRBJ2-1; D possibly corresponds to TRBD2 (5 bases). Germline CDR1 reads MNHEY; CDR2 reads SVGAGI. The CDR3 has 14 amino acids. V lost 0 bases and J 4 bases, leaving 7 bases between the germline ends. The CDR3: CASSYSGGYNEQFF. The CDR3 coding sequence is TGTGCCAGCAGTTACTCCGGAGGTTACAATGAGCAGTTCTTC.

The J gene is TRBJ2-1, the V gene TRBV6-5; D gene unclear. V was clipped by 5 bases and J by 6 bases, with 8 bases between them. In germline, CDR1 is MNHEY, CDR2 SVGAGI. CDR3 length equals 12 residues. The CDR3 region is CASSGVSNEQFF. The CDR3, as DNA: TGTGCCAGCAGTGGAGTTAGCAATGAGCAGTTCTTC.

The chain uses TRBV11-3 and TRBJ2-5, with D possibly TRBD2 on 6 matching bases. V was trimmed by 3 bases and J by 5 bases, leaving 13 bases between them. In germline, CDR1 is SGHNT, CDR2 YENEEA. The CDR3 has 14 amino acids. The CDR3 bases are TGTGCCAGCAGCTTGGACACTAGCACCGAGACCCAGTACTTC. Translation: CASSLDTSTETQYF. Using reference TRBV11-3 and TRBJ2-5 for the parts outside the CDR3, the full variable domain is EAGVVQSPRYKIIEKKQPVAFWCNPISGHNTLYWYLQNLGQGPELLIRYENEEAVDDSQLPKDRFSAERLKGVDSTLKIQPAELGDSAVYLCASSLDTSTETQYFGPGTRLLVL.

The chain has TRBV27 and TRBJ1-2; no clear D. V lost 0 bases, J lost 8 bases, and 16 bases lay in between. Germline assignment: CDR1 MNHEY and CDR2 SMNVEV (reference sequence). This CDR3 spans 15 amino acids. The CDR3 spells CASSLSSRHPTGYTF. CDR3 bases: TGTGCCAGCAGTTTATCGTCTCGACACCCCACGGGCTACACCTTC.

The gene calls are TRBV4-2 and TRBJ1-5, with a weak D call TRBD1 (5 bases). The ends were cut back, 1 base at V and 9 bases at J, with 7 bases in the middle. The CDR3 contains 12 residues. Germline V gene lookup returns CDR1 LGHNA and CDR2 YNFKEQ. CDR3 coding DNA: TGTGCCAGCAGCCAAGGAGGGGCGCCCCAGCATTTT. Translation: CASSQGGAPQHF.

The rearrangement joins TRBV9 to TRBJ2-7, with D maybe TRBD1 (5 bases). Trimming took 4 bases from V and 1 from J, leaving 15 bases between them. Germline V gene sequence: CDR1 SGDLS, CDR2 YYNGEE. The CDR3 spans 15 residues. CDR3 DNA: TGTGCCAGCAGCCCACAGGCGCTCCGGTCCTACGAGCAGTACTTC. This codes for CASSPQALRSYEQYF.

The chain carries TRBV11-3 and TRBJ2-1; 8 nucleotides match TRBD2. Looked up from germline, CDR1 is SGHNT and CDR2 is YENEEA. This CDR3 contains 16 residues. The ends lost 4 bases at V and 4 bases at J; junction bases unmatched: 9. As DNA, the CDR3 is TGTGCCAGCAGCTCGACTACGGGAGGGCCTTACAATGAGCAGTTCTTC. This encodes CASSSTTGGPYNEQFF.

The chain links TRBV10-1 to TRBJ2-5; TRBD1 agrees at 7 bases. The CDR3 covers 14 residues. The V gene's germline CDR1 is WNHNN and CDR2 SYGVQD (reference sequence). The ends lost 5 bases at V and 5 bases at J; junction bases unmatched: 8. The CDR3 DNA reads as TGCGCCAGCAGTACGGGACAGCGAAAGGAGACCCAGTACTTC. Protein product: CASSTGQRKETQYF.

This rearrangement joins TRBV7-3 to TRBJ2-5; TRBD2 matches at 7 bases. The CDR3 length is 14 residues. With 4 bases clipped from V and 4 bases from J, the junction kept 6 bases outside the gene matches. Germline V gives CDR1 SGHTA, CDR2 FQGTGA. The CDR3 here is CASSSSGWGETQYF. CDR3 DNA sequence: TGTGCCAGCAGCTCTAGCGGTTGGGGAGAGACCCAGTACTTC. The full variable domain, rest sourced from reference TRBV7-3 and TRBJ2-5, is GAGVSQTPSNKVTEKGKYVELRCDPISGHTALYWYRQSLGQGPEFLIYFQGTGAADDSGLPNDRFFAVRPEGSVSTLKIQRTERGDSAVYLCASSSSGWGETQYFGPGTRLLVL.

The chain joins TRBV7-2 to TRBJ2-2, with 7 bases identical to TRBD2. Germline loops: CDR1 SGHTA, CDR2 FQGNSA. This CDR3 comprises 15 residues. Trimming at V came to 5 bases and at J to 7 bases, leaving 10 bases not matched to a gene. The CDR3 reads CASSPTSVYGGELFF. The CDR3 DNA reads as TGTGCCAGCAGCCCCACTAGCGTTTATGGCGGGGAGCTGTTTTTT.